What follows are 2 T cell receptor beta chains derived from one specimen sequenced in a study of blood T cell repertoires in COVID-19. Data came from immunoSEQ multiplex PCR; TCRdb stores just in-frame clones and leaves some out. The repertoire has about 110,000 clones, approximately 80% of them found once; the top ten carry 6.6%. The source material was peripheral blood. These receptors were taken from a woman between 45 and 65 years old with acute or convalescent COVID-19.

CDR3 nucleotides: TGTGCCAGCAGTGCAACCTCGCCGGATCAGCCCCAGCATTTT. This codes for CASSATSPDQPQHF. V gene TRBV2 combines with J gene TRBJ1-5; D gene uncertain. V shed 4 bases and J shed 5 bases, with 12 bases lying between them. The CDR3 runs to 14 residues. CDR1 and CDR2 (germline): SNHLY, FYNNEI.

This clone came up once. The chain uses TRBV18 and TRBJ1-1, with 8 bases that match TRBD1. Losses at the gene ends were 2 bases for V and 6 bases for J; bases not matched to a gene: 8. The germline gives CDR1 KGHSH, CDR2 LQKENI. This CDR3 is built from 15 residues. CDR3 nucleotide sequence: TGTGCCAGCTCACCATTGACAGGGGATCGTTCTGAAGCTTTCTTT. Translating it yields CASSPLTGDRSEAFF.